Below, 21 T cell receptor beta chains from the same sample are listed, as sequenced in a study of blood T cell repertoires in COVID-19. Profiled with immunoSEQ multiplex PCR; TCRdb holds only in-frame clones, not every one. Among over 400,000 clones listed, 88% were seen once. Sequencing was done on a sample of PBMCs or T cells enriched from blood (not recorded which). All receptors derive from an older woman who had recovered from COVID-19.

The genes are TRBV2 and TRBJ1-2; weak D call: TRBD1 (5 bases). Trimming removed 3 bases from V and 5 bases from J, with 13 bases in between. Germline V gene lookup returns CDR1 SNHLY and CDR2 FYNNEI. The CDR3 extends over 14 amino acids. In DNA form, the CDR3 reads TGTGCCAGCAGTGACTGGGGGGGATGGTATGGCTACACCTTC. Its protein product is CASSDWGGWYGYTF. Full variable domain (rest looked up from reference TRBV2 and TRBJ1-2): EPEVTQTPSHQVTQMGQEVILRCVPISNHLYFYWYRQILGQKVEFLVSFYNNEISEKSEIFDDQFSVERPDGSNFTLKIRSTKLEDSAMYFCASSDWGGWYGYTFGSGTRLTVV.

J is TRBJ2-1 and V is TRBV19, with 7 nucleotides matching TRBD2. V shed 6 bases, J shed 6 bases, and the junction held 11 bases outside the gene matches. The length of the CDR3 is 15 residues. Germline CDR1 LNHDA, CDR2 SQIVND (reference sequence). CDR3: CASSPPWVAGNEQFF. In DNA, the CDR3 is TGTGCCAGTAGCCCCCCATGGGTAGCGGGCAATGAGCAGTTCTTC. Full variable domain (remainder filled in from reference TRBV19 and TRBJ2-1): DGGITQSPKYLFRKEGQNVTLSCEQNLNHDAMYWYRQDPGQGLRLIYYSQIVNDFQKGDIAEGYSVSREKKESFPLTVTSAQKNPTAFYLCASSPPWVAGNEQFFGPGTRLTVL.

The gene calls are TRBV5-4 and TRBJ2-5, with TRBD2 matching 13 bases. Germline CDR1 reads SGHNT; CDR2 reads YYREEE (reference sequence). V trimming: 0 bases; J trimming: 5 bases; junction bases outside the gene matches: 10. The CDR3 has 18 amino acids. The chain's CDR3 is CASSLATSGGPVSETQYF. The CDR3, as DNA: TGTGCCAGCAGCTTGGCGACTAGCGGGGGGCCAGTAAGCGAGACCCAGTACTTC.

The V gene is TRBV18, the J gene TRBJ1-1; unclear D gene. This CDR3 contains 16 residues. Germline CDR1 and CDR2: KGHSH and LQKENI. Trimming left V 4 bases short and J 3 bases short, with 18 bases between. CDR3 sequence (DNA): TGTGCCAGCTCACGGGCCGCCCCGGAGGGTGACACTGAAGCTTTCTTT. Protein: CASSRAAPEGDTEAFF.

V usage is TRBV3-1 (or the pseudogene TRBV3-2) and J usage is TRBJ1-4; 8 nucleotides line up with TRBD1. The germline CDR1 and CDR2 sequences are LGHDT and YNNKEL (reference sequence). Trimming removed 2 bases from V and 7 bases from J; junction bases left unmatched: 9. The CDR3 extends over 16 amino acids. CDR3 nucleotide sequence: TGTGCCAGCAGCCAAAACTGGGGGGGGACAGGTGAAAAACTGTTTTTT. Translation gives CASSQNWGGTGEKLFF.

The chain couples TRBV24-1 to TRBJ2-2; D may be TRBD1 (5 bases). Germline-derived CDR1 and CDR2 are KGHDR and SFDVKD. Trimming removed 5 bases at V and 1 base at J, with 10 bases between. There are 15 residues in the CDR3. In DNA, the CDR3 is TGTGCCACCAGTGGTATCACAGGGAACACCGGGGAGCTGTTTTTT. As protein: CATSGITGNTGELFF.

This chain uses TRBV7-2 with TRBJ2-3; 11 positions agree with TRBD2. CDR1 and CDR2 (germline): SGHTA, FQGNSA. V shed 5 bases and J 0 bases; nucleotides not matched to a gene: 4. There are 16 residues in the CDR3. CDR3 DNA sequence: TGTGCCAGCAGCCAGGGACTAGCGGCCAGCACAGATACGCAGTATTTT. Amino acid sequence: CASSQGLAASTDTQYF.

The rearrangement uses TRBV19 and TRBJ2-1; a weak D match, TRBD2 (6 bases). Germline V lookup: CDR1 LNHDA, CDR2 SQIVND (reference sequence). The CDR3 consists of 15 residues. The ends were cut back, 1 base at V and 4 bases at J, with 11 bases in the middle. The CDR3 DNA reads TGTGCCAGTAGTATAGCTAGCGACGTTTACAATGAGCAGTTCTTC. The encoded protein is CASSIASDVYNEQFF.

The chain couples TRBV6-5 to TRBJ1-1, with a weak D call TRBD1 (5 bases). V was pared by 8 bases and J by 6 bases, with 16 bases between. The CDR3 consists of 13 residues. The germline CDR1 and CDR2 sequences are MNHEY and SVGAGI. The CDR3 loop is CASGGESVSEAFF. Here the CDR3 DNA reads TGTGCCAGCGGGGGGGAATCGGTGTCTGAAGCTTTCTTT.

The chain joins TRBV18 to TRBJ1-3; D possibly corresponds to TRBD1 (6 bases). Germline loops: CDR1 KGHSH, CDR2 LQKENI. This CDR3 is 15 amino acids long. V was trimmed by 3 bases and J by 1 base, leaving 10 bases between them. This CDR3 is CASSPDRISGNTIYF. CDR3 nucleotide sequence: TGTGCCAGCTCACCCGACAGGATTTCTGGAAACACCATATATTTT.

This clone was counted once. The CDR3 protein is CASSRLPGNRGNTEAFF. The DNA of the CDR3 is TGCGCCAGCAGCCGACTTCCAGGGAACAGGGGGAACACTGAAGCTTTCTTT. The chain combines TRBV4-1 with TRBJ1-1, with 7 bases matching TRBD1. The CDR3 loop spans 17 amino acids. V shed 4 bases and J 1 base; nucleotides not matched to a gene: 12. Germline assignment: CDR1 MGHRA and CDR2 YSYEKL.

The rearrangement uses TRBV18 and TRBJ1-2, with a tentative D call TRBD1 (5 bases). The V gene lost 5 bases and the J gene lost 2 bases, with 9 bases spanning the gap. Per germline, CDR1 KGHSH and CDR2 LQKENI. CDR3 length: 13 residues. The CDR3 DNA sequence: TGTGCCAGCTCATCGGACACAAACTATGGCTACACCTTC. Translating it yields CASSSDTNYGYTF.

The chain joins TRBV5-5 to TRBJ2-7; TRBD1 might be the D (5 bases). The CDR3 runs to 16 residues. V was shortened by 3 bases and J by 0 bases, with 16 bases between the two germline ends. From germline, CDR1 is SGHKS and CDR2 YYEKEE (reference sequence). CDR3 residues: CASSWIGASSSYEQYF. The CDR3 DNA reads TGTGCCAGCAGCTGGATAGGGGCATCAAGCTCCTACGAGCAGTACTTC.

The chain carries TRBV19 and TRBJ2-4, with a weak D call TRBD2 (6 bases). CDR1 and CDR2 from the germline V gene are LNHDA and SQIVND (reference sequence). The CDR3 has 15 amino acids. V lost 5 bases to trimming and J lost 5 bases, with 16 bases between them. CDR3 sequence: CASSDGGLGQNIQYF. The CDR3 DNA follows: TGTGCCAGTAGTGATGGGGGACTCGGCCAAAACATTCAGTACTTC.

The V and J genes are TRBV3-1 (or the pseudogene TRBV3-2) and TRBJ2-7, with TRBD2 matching over 7 bases. V shed 1 base and J 3 bases; nucleotides not matched to a gene: 0. This CDR3 contains 13 residues. Germline lookup yields CDR1 LGHDT and CDR2 YNNKEL (reference sequence). The chain's CDR3 is CASSQGTSYEQYF. For the CDR3, the DNA is TGTGCCAGCAGCCAAGGGACTAGCTACGAGCAGTACTTC.

The chain joins TRBV27 to TRBJ2-3, with D possibly matching TRBD2 (5 bases). Germline loops: CDR1 MNHEY, CDR2 SMNVEV (reference sequence). CDR3 length: 16 residues. Trimming removed 6 bases at V and 4 bases at J, with 20 bases between. CDR3 residues: CASRGRLDPVSDTQYF. The DNA for the CDR3 is TGTGCCAGCAGGGGGAGACTCGACCCAGTGTCAGATACGCAGTATTTT.

The CDR3 reads CASSLFSLQGEYTEAFF. As DNA, the CDR3 is TGTGCCAGCTCACTTTTCAGTTTACAGGGAGAGTACACTGAAGCTTTCTTT. The chain has TRBV18 and TRBJ1-1; D is possibly TRBD1 (6 bases). Trimming removed 4 bases at V and 3 bases at J, with 21 bases between. CDR1 and CDR2 (germline): KGHSH, LQKENI. The CDR3 runs 17 residues.

The V gene is TRBV6-1, the J gene TRBJ2-7, with D perhaps matching TRBD1 (6 bases). The V end lost 4 bases, the J end lost 1 base, and 20 bases lay between the germline ends. This CDR3 is built from 17 residues. Germline-derived CDR1 and CDR2 are MNHNS and SASEGT. The CDR3 region is CASSGGSYTGSSYEQYF. Here the CDR3 DNA reads TGTGCCAGCAGTGGGGGTTCATATACAGGGAGTTCCTACGAGCAGTACTTC.

V usage is TRBV5-1 and J usage is TRBJ2-7; possible D gene TRBD2, 6 bases. Germline CDR1 reads SGHRS; CDR2 reads YFSETQ. The V and J ends lost 4 bases and 1 base respectively, with 15 bases between them. The CDR3 consists of 15 residues. The CDR3 nucleotides are TGCGCCAGCAGCCGCAGCGGGTTAGGGTCCTACGAGCAGTACTTC. Translated, it gives CASSRSGLGSYEQYF.

The chain joins TRBV6-5 to TRBJ2-4; 7 nucleotides match TRBD1. Trimming at V came to 11 bases and at J to 3 bases, leaving 13 bases not matched to a gene. CDR3 length: 15 amino acids. From germline, CDR1 is MNHEY and CDR2 SVGAGI. The CDR3 DNA follows: TGTGCCTCCAGATCAGGGGGAATTGGCAAAAACATTCAGTACTTC. Its protein product is CASRSGGIGKNIQYF.

This chain links TRBV11-2 with TRBJ2-2; 7 bases match TRBD2. The V gene's germline CDR1 is SGHAT and CDR2 FQNNGV. The CDR3 spans 17 residues. V shed 1 base, J shed 1 base, and the junction held 6 bases outside the gene matches. Written as DNA, the CDR3 is TGTGCCAGCAGCTTAGTCTGGGGCGGGGGGAACACCGGGGAGCTGTTTTTT. Translated: CASSLVWGGGNTGELFF.